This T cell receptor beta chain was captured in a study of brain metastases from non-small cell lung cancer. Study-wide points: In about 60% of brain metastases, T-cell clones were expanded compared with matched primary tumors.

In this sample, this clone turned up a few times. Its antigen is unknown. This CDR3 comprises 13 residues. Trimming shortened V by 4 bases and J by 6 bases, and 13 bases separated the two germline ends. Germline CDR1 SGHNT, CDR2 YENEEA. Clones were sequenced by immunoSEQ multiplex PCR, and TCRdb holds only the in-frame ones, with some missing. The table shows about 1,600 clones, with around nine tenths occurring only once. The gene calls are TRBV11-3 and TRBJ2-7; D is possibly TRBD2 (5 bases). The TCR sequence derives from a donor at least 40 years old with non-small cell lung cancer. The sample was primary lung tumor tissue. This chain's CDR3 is CASSSPGVGEQYF. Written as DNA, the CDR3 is TGTGCCAGCAGCTCCCCCGGGGTGGGCGAGCAGTACTTC.